Below are 19 T cell receptor beta chains sequenced from a single sample in a study of Graves' ophthalmopathy and Graves' hyperthyroidism. The TCR beta CDR3 regions underwent amplification from RNA transcripts. The library came from an HTBI-primed first-round RT-PCR and a second-round multiplex PCR. TCRdb used MiXCR to reprocess the multiplex PCR reads, holding one entry per CDR3 protein. Here the sample spans about 1.1 million distinct CDR3 sequences, approximately 35% being singletons. Specimen: peripheral blood or thyroid tissue (not recorded which). These receptor sequences come from an adult man with Graves' hyperthyroidism.

This chain links TRBV12-3 or TRBV12-4 with TRBJ1-2; TRBD1 is a possible D gene (5 bases). V was trimmed by 4 bases and J by 3 bases, leaving 18 bases between them. CDR3 length: 16 amino acids. CDR3 DNA: TGTGCCAGCAGTTCTTTCGGGGCAGGGAAGGACTATGGCTACACCTTC. It is translated as CASSSFGAGKDYGYTF.

This clonotype was observed at least ten times. The chain recombines TRBV25-1 with TRBJ2-5, with 9 bases that match TRBD1. This CDR3 is built from 15 residues. The germline CDR1 and CDR2 sequences are MGHDK and SYGVNS. V lost 10 bases to trimming and J lost 4 bases; unmatched junction nucleotides: 13. The CDR3 sequence is CANKTGTGTLETQYF. The CDR3 bases are TGTGCCAACAAAACCGGGACAGGGACGTTAGAGACCCAGTACTTC.

The count of this clonotype is one. The CDR3 DNA reads as TGCAGTGCTAGAGACCCCCGCCTAGCGGGATTCGCAGATACGCAGTATTTT. This sequence encodes CSARDPRLAGFADTQYF. This rearrangement joins TRBV20-1 to TRBJ2-3, with 9 nucleotides matching TRBD2. With 0 bases clipped from V and 4 bases from J, the junction kept 11 bases outside the gene matches. CDR1 DFQATT and CDR2 SNEGSKA come from the germline V gene (reference sequence). CDR3 length: 17 residues.

The chain combines TRBV5-1 with TRBJ2-7; possibly TRBD2 for D (5 bases). V shed 1 base and J shed 7 bases, with 21 bases lying between them. The CDR3 is 16 amino acids. Germline V gene lookup returns CDR1 SGHRS and CDR2 YFSETQ. The chain's CDR3 is CASSLPTRSASGEQYF. The CDR3 DNA is TGCGCCAGCAGCTTGCCGACTCGTAGCGCCTCGGGGGAGCAGTACTTC.

This chain links TRBV12-3 or TRBV12-4 with TRBJ1-5; 7 nucleotides agree with TRBD1. Trimming cost V 5 bases and J 11 bases; bases outside gene matches: 12. The CDR3 spans 14 residues. In DNA, the CDR3 is TGTGCCAGCAGTCGACAGGGCGTCGGAGAGACCCAGCATTTT. Translating it yields CASSRQGVGETQHF.

This clonotype occurred many times. This chain connects TRBV29-1 to TRBJ2-7; the D gene could be TRBD1 or TRBD2 (5 bases each). This CDR3 contains 14 residues. The germline V gene has CDR1 SQVTM and CDR2 ANQGSEA. Trimming took 1 base from V and 0 from J, leaving 10 bases between them. CDR3 sequence (DNA): TGCAGCGTTGAAGGAGGGGAATTCTCCTACGAGCAGTACTTC. Its translation: CSVEGGEFSYEQYF.

The table lists this clonotype with a few counts. This chain uses TRBV7-9 with TRBJ2-2; 7 positions agree with TRBD1. Germline V gene sequence: CDR1 SEHNR, CDR2 FQNEAQ (reference sequence). The J segment lost 0 bases and the V segment lost 1 base, leaving 8 bases of the junction unmatched. The CDR3 length is 18 residues. The CDR3 loop reads CASSLERITGANTGELFF. The CDR3 DNA reads TGTGCCAGCAGCTTAGAAAGGATCACAGGGGCGAACACCGGGGAGCTGTTTTTT.

This clonotype was counted at least ten times. This chain's CDR3 is CSAREVGTDEQYF. The CDR3 DNA reads as TGCAGTGCTAGGGAGGTGGGGACTGACGAGCAGTACTTC. This chain joins TRBV20-1 and TRBJ2-7; a weak D match, TRBD2 (6 bases). Germline V gene lookup returns CDR1 DFQATT and CDR2 SNEGSKA (reference sequence). CDR3 length: 13 residues. V lost 3 bases and J 5 bases, leaving 14 bases between the germline ends.

The chain combines TRBV5-4 with TRBJ2-7, with 8 bases that match TRBD1. The CDR3 is 15 residues long. V dropped 4 bases and J dropped 2; count of bases not matched to a gene: 8. CDR1 is SGHNT, CDR2 YYREEE, per germline (reference sequence). This chain's CDR3 is CASSPGTGDTYEQYF. CDR3 bases: TGTGCCAGCAGCCCGGGGACAGGCGACACCTACGAGCAGTACTTC.

To note about this clonotype: A much larger clonotype is one base distant, so this may be a read error. The chain carries TRBV7-2 and TRBJ1-5; a possible D gene is TRBD1 (6 bases). Germline-derived CDR1 and CDR2 are SGHTA and FQGNSA. The CDR3 length is 16 residues. This CDR3 reads CASSFSGTNSNQPRHF. As DNA, the CDR3 is TGTGCCAGCAGCTTTTCCGGGACAAATAGCAATCAGCCCCGGCATTTT.

This chain joins TRBV19 and TRBJ1-5; D remains unclear. V shed 1 base and J shed 4 bases, with 14 bases lying between them. The CDR3 has 16 amino acids. CDR1 and CDR2 (germline): LNHDA, SQIVND (reference sequence). CDR3 bases: TGTGCCAGTAGTATAGTTGGAGGCCGGAGGAATCAGCCCCAGCATTTT. Protein: CASSIVGGRRNQPQHF. Combining the CDR3 with reference TRBV19 and TRBJ1-5 gives the whole variable domain DGGITQSPKYLFRKEGQNVTLSCEQNLNHDAMYWYRQDPGQGLRLIYYSQIVNDFQKGDIAEGYSVSREKKESFPLTVTSAQKNPTAFYLCASSIVGGRRNQPQHFGDGTRLSIL.

The chain carries TRBV28 and TRBJ2-5; D is possibly TRBD1 or TRBD2 (5 bases each). Germline loops: CDR1 MDHEN, CDR2 SYDVKM. V gave up 6 bases and J gave up 5 bases, with 22 bases separating them. The CDR3 totals 16 residues. The CDR3 nucleotides read TGTGCCAGCAGACCACGAGGCAGGGAGCAGGTGGAGACCCAGTACTTC. Amino acid sequence: CASRPRGREQVETQYF.

In this sample, this clonotype turned up a few times. In DNA, the CDR3 is TGTGCCAGCAGTTTATTCCTTGGAGGGAGCTCCTACGAGCAGTACTTC. As protein: CASSLFLGGSSYEQYF. The chain links TRBV12-3 or TRBV12-4 to TRBJ2-7, with D perhaps TRBD2 (6 bases). The V end was cut by 2 bases, the J end by 0 bases, with 14 bases between. The CDR3 has 16 residues.

The V call is TRBV6-2 or TRBV6-3, the J call TRBJ1-1; D is uncertain. Germline CDR1 is MNHEY and CDR2 is SVGEGT. There are 12 residues in the CDR3. Trimming cost V 0 bases and J 6 bases, with 5 bases left between them. CDR3 amino acids: CASSYSTSEAFF. The CDR3 nucleotides are TGTGCCAGCAGTTACTCTACCTCTGAAGCTTTCTTT.

This clonotype has just a few counts. The chain uses TRBV7-8 and TRBJ2-7; the match to TRBD1 covers 7 bases. This CDR3 is built from 15 residues. The V gene's germline CDR1 is SGHVS and CDR2 FQNEAQ. Trimming at V came to 4 bases and at J to 2 bases, leaving 8 bases not matched to a gene. The CDR3 loop is CASSSPTGLTYEQYF. CDR3 nucleotides: TGTGCCAGCAGCTCTCCGACAGGGTTAACCTACGAGCAGTACTTC.

The V call is TRBV20-1, the J call TRBJ1-5; TRBD1 matches 9 bases. V lost 1 base, J lost 7 bases, and 14 bases stayed unmatched. The germline gives CDR1 DFQATT, CDR2 SNEGSKA (reference sequence). The CDR3 totals 17 residues. The CDR3 spells CSARATGGTGNKQPQHF. The DNA of the CDR3 is TGCAGTGCTAGAGCTACAGGGGGGACAGGGAATAAGCAGCCCCAGCATTTT.

This clonotype occurred many times. The chain recombines TRBV10-3 with TRBJ2-7; TRBD2 agrees at 7 bases. Germline V gene sequence: CDR1 ENHRY, CDR2 SYGVKD. The J segment lost 2 bases and the V segment lost 8 bases, leaving 3 bases of the junction unmatched. The CDR3 length is 12 residues. The DNA for the CDR3 is TGTGCCATCCGTGGGGGGGCCTACGAGCAGTACTTC. Translation gives CAIRGGAYEQYF.

V and J are TRBV7-8 and TRBJ1-1; 9 bases are a match to TRBD1. The V gene's germline CDR1 is SGHVS and CDR2 FQNEAQ. J gave up 1 base and V 4 bases, and 4 bases lay outside the gene matches. The CDR3 consists of 15 residues. The CDR3 sequence: CASSSGTGTNTEAFF. Written as DNA, the CDR3 is TGTGCCAGCAGCTCCGGGACAGGGACGAACACTGAAGCTTTCTTT.

The J gene is TRBJ2-2, the V gene TRBV25-1; weak D call: TRBD2 (6 bases). The CDR3 covers 15 residues. V lost 8 bases and J 0 bases, leaving 13 bases between the germline ends. Germline CDR1 MGHDK, CDR2 SYGVNS. This CDR3 reads CASGGTDANTGELFF. The CDR3 DNA is TGTGCCAGCGGGGGGACCGACGCGAACACCGGGGAGCTGTTTTTT. The full variable domain, its missing parts supplied by reference TRBV25-1 and TRBJ2-2, is EADIYQTPRYLVIGTGKKITLECSQTMGHDKMYWYQQDPGMELHLIHYSYGVNSTEKGDLSSESTVSRIRTEHFPLTLESARPSHTSQYLCASGGTDANTGELFFGEGSRLTVL.